The 7 T cell receptor beta chains below all came from one sample that was sequenced in a study of cytomegalovirus exposure and HLA in healthy donors. The PCR was carried out with 60 Vbeta primers and 13 Jbeta primers. Measured with immunoSEQ multiplex PCR; TCRdb has only the in-frame clones, and not every one. Of approximately 150,000 clones in the sample, around three quarters are singletons; the top ten hold 10% to 15%. Sequencing used PBMCs. The receptor source for this set is a man in his forties or fifties in good health and CMV-seropositive.

This clone was detected only once. The V and J genes are TRBV29-1 and TRBJ2-3, with 7 bases matching TRBD2. Germline assignment: CDR1 SQVTM and CDR2 ANQGSEA. The CDR3 sequence is 14 residues long. Trimming cost V 6 bases and J 4 bases; bases outside gene matches: 10. Written as DNA, the CDR3 is TGCAGCGTCGTAAGCAGCGGGATAGCAGATACGCAGTATTTT. It codes for CSVVSSGIADTQYF.

The chain uses TRBV5-1 and TRBJ1-4; D remains ambiguous. The germline gives CDR1 SGHRS, CDR2 YFSETQ. V was clipped by 5 bases and J by 4 bases, with 9 bases between them. CDR3 size: 13 residues. The CDR3 DNA reads as TGCGCCAGCAGAGGAGACCTTAATGAAAAACTGTTTTTT. Protein: CASRGDLNEKLFF.

The V and J genes are TRBV9 and TRBJ2-7, with 7 bases identical to TRBD2. V trimming: 0 bases; J trimming: 6 bases; junction bases outside the gene matches: 3. Per germline, CDR1 SGDLS and CDR2 YYNGEE. The CDR3 contains 13 residues. Here the CDR3 DNA reads TGTGCCAGCAGCGTAGGTGGGGGGGGCGAGCAGTACTTC. Residues: CASSVGGGGEQYF.

The chain links TRBV5-4 to TRBJ2-2, with 7 bases matching TRBD2. V lost 4 bases to trimming and J lost 4 bases; unmatched junction nucleotides: 10. The CDR3 is 16 residues long. Germline CDR1 and CDR2: SGHNT and YYREEE (reference sequence). The CDR3 DNA reads TGTGCCAGCAGCCCCTTCGCGGGAGTCCTCACCGGGGAGCTGTTTTTT. The encoded protein is CASSPFAGVLTGELFF.

This rearrangement joins TRBV18 to TRBJ1-1, with a tentative D call TRBD1 (5 bases). The CDR3 loop spans 13 amino acids. V shed 3 bases and J shed 1 base, with 6 bases lying between them. Looked up from germline, CDR1 is KGHSH and CDR2 is LQKENI. The CDR3 loop reads CASSPGQNTEAFF. In DNA form, the CDR3 reads TGTGCCAGCTCACCCGGACAGAACACTGAAGCTTTCTTT.

The genes are TRBV27 and TRBJ2-7, with D perhaps matching TRBD2 (6 bases). V shed 4 bases and J shed 4 bases, with 14 bases lying between them. CDR1 is MNHEY, CDR2 SMNVEV, per germline (reference sequence). The CDR3 loop spans 14 amino acids. The CDR3 coding sequence is TGTGCCAGCAGTTGGGCCTCGCGGGGATACGAGCAGTACTTC. It translates to CASSWASRGYEQYF.

The table lists this clone with a few counts. The chain links TRBV18 to TRBJ2-2; TRBD1 aligns across 7 bases. J gave up 3 bases and V 3 bases, and 1 base lay outside the gene matches. CDR1 KGHSH and CDR2 LQKENI come from the germline V gene. CDR3 length: 14 residues. The CDR3 DNA follows: TGTGCCAGCTCACCGGGACAGCACACCGGGGAGCTGTTTTTT. This codes for CASSPGQHTGELFF.